The rows below give T cell receptor beta chains drawn from one sample of a study of cytomegalovirus exposure and HLA in healthy donors. The assay was immunoSEQ multiplex PCR, and TCRdb's table has in-frame clones only and misses some. The repertoire has a few hundred thousand clones, roughly 79% of them found once; the top ten carry 1.5% to 2%. The specimen sequenced was PBMCs. The receptors shown here come from a man younger than 30 in good health and CMV-seronegative. CDR3s include the opening cysteine and the closing phenylalanine or tryptophan. A D gene is named only where the DNA matches it firmly. The listing skips clone size in some rows; elsewhere it reads once, few, many or a size class.

D gene,V gene,clone size,J gene,CDR3 protein,CDR3 DNA
TRBD2,TRBV5-1,-,TRBJ2-2,CASSLVAGAGLSGELFF,TGCGCCAGCAGCTTGGTGGCGGGAGCAGGATTATCCGGGGAGCTGTTTTTT
-,TRBV6-6,-,TRBJ1-1,CASSYSGVGAEAFF,TGTGCCAGCAGTTACTCCGGGGTCGGCGCTGAAGCTTTCTTT
TRBD1,TRBV6-6,-,TRBJ2-7,CASTDRAYYEQYF,TGTGCCAGCACCGACAGGGCCTACTACGAGCAGTACTTC
-,TRBV4-2,-,TRBJ2-7,CASSQGSGALTYEQYF,TGTGCCAGCAGCCAAGGGTCAGGGGCCTTAACTTACGAGCAGTACTTC
-,TRBV12-5,-,TRBJ1-1,CASGPDGPAGEAFF,TGTGCTAGTGGTCCCGACGGGCCGGCGGGTGAAGCTTTCTTT
-,TRBV5-1,-,TRBJ2-7,CASSLAPAGGYEQYF,TGCGCCAGCAGCTTGGCTCCGGCGGGCGGATACGAGCAGTACTTC
TRBD1,TRBV11-1,-,TRBJ2-1,CASSFGQGVTYNEQFF,TGTGCCAGCAGCTTCGGGCAGGGGGTGACATACAATGAGCAGTTCTTC
-,TRBV2,-,TRBJ1-2,CASSEGFGGNYGYTF,TGTGCCAGCAGTGAAGGTTTCGGGGGGAACTATGGCTACACCTTC
-,TRBV28,-,TRBJ2-7,CASITGNYEQYF,TGTGCCAGCATCACAGGCAACTACGAGCAGTACTTC
TRBD1,TRBV27,-,TRBJ1-2,CASSAWGQVVGYTF,TGTGCCAGCAGTGCATGGGGACAGGTGGTTGGCTACACCTTC
-,TRBV27,-,TRBJ1-1,CATSYGPNTEAFF,TGTGCCACCTCGTATGGCCCGAACACTGAAGCTTTCTTT
TRBD2,TRBV9,-,TRBJ2-1,CASSALLAGEYNEQFF,TGTGCCAGCAGCGCCTTGCTAGCGGGAGAATACAATGAGCAGTTCTTC
TRBD2,TRBV11-2,-,TRBJ2-2,CASRTTGTSNTGELFF,TGTGCCAGCAGAACGACCGGGACTAGTAACACCGGGGAGCTGTTTTTT
TRBD1,TRBV28,-,TRBJ1-1,CASSVQGATTEAFF,TGTGCCAGCAGTGTCCAGGGGGCGACCACTGAAGCTTTCTTT
-,TRBV7-6,-,TRBJ2-7,CASSLSGGDRIYEQYF,TGTGCCAGCAGCTTATCGGGGGGGGACAGAATCTACGAGCAGTACTTC
-,TRBV11-3,-,TRBJ1-6,CASSFAGGSPLHF,TGTGCCAGCAGCTTCGCGGGGGGTTCACCCCTCCACTTT
TRBD1,TRBV6-5,once,TRBJ2-7,CASSYPGQGSYEQYF,TGTGCCAGCAGCTACCCGGGACAGGGGTCCTACGAGCAGTACTTC
-,TRBV4-3,-,TRBJ2-1,CASSQDQFYEQFF,TGCGCCAGCAGCCAAGATCAGTTCTATGAGCAGTTCTTC
TRBD2,TRBV7-3,-,TRBJ2-1,CASSSSGGGPNEQFF,TGTGCCAGCAGTTCTAGCGGGGGGGGCCCCAATGAGCAGTTCTTC
TRBD1,TRBV18,-,TRBJ1-1,CASFQGQGRTEAFF,TGTGCCAGCTTCCAGGGACAGGGGAGAACTGAAGCTTTCTTT
TRBD1,TRBV7-9,once,TRBJ1-1,CASSLAPGTGEYMAFF,TGTGCCAGCAGCTTAGCCCCCGGGACAGGGGAATATATGGCTTTCTTT
TRBD1,TRBV6-5,-,TRBJ1-1,CASSMTGTEAFF,TGTGCCAGCAGTATGACAGGGACTGAAGCTTTCTTT
TRBD1,TRBV4-3,few,TRBJ1-1,CASSTRQGLNTEAFF,TGCGCCAGCAGCACCCGACAGGGCTTGAACACTGAAGCTTTCTTT
-,TRBV27,-,TRBJ2-2,CASGLGTITTGELFF,TGTGCCAGCGGCCTAGGGACAATTACGACCGGGGAGCTGTTTTTT
-,TRBV27,few,TRBJ1-6,CASLPLGGGPYNSPLHF,TGTGCCAGCCTCCCATTAGGGGGGGGGCCCTATAATTCACCCCTCCACTTT
TRBD1,TRBV18,-,TRBJ1-2,CASSPPGQQPLYGYTF,TGTGCCAGCTCACCACCGGGACAGCAACCGCTTTATGGCTACACCTTC